The 20 T cell receptor beta chains reported below all come from one sample, sequenced in a study of CD8+CD57+ T cells in acquired aplastic anemia (dated 2018 in TCRdb). The listed sequencing device is Illumina HiSeq 2000. Genomic DNA was used as template for profiling of TCR beta VDJ combinations and CDR3 sequences. Using fastp at Q25 and MiXCR, TCRdb reprocessed the public reads and kept productive beta chains. Rows matching on CDR3 protein sequence are summarized as one entry with the most common DNA and genes. The sample yields some 220,000 distinct CDR3 sequences; approximately 35% were counted once. The top ten constitute around 1.1% of the sample. Material for sequencing was sorted CD4+, CD8+, or CD8+CD57+ T cells (not recorded which) from PBMCs. These TCRs come from a human donor in good health, serving as a control.

This chain uses TRBV5-1 with TRBJ1-2; D is unclear. The germline gives CDR1 SGHRS, CDR2 YFSETQ. CDR3 size: 16 residues. The V gene lost 3 bases and the J gene lost 4 bases, with 19 bases spanning the gap. The CDR3 bases are TGCGCCAGCAGCTCGGGAACTTGGACGGACGGCTATGGCTACACCTTC. The encoded protein is CASSSGTWTDGYGYTF.

As regards this clonotype: A much larger clone differs by one base, so this may be a read error. The chain has TRBV30 and TRBJ2-7, with TRBD2 matching 8 bases. CDR1 and CDR2 (germline): GTSNPN, SVGIG (reference sequence). CDR3 size: 15 residues. The CDR3: CAWSDPGLVRYEQCF. The CDR3 DNA sequence: TGTGCCTGGAGTGACCCGGGACTAGTAAGGTACGAGCAGTGCTTC.

The CDR3 loop reads CASSPLREPEIYGYTF. In nucleotides, the CDR3 is TGTGCCAGCTCACCCCTACGGGAGCCTGAGATCTATGGCTACACCTTC. The chain has TRBV18 and TRBJ1-2; no clear D gene. V was pared by 3 bases and J by 4 bases, with 18 bases between. Germline V gene sequence: CDR1 KGHSH, CDR2 LQKENI. This CDR3 region has 16 residues.

Note on this clonotype: The missing conserved phenylalanine or tryptophan at the end of this CDR3 makes a read error likely. The rearrangement joins TRBV11-2 to TRBJ1-6; 7 bases map to TRBD1. The V segment lost 4 bases and the J segment 13 bases; nucleotides outside the gene matches: 10. This CDR3 is 14 amino acids long. Per germline, CDR1 SGHAT and CDR2 FQNNGV. The CDR3 loop is CASSSLRGLGPLHS. The CDR3 bases are TGTGCCAGCAGCTCATTAAGGGGGCTGGGGCCCCTCCACTCT.

Note on this clonotype: A read error is possible here, since a much larger clone lies one base away. The chain is built from TRBV20-1 and TRBJ2-7, with D maybe TRBD2 (5 bases). Per the germline V gene, CDR1 is DFQATT and CDR2 is SNEGSKA (reference sequence). The CDR3 runs to 14 residues. The CDR3 sequence is CSAHGLDRSYERYF. In nucleotides, the CDR3 is TGCAGTGCTCACGGACTGGATCGTTCCTACGAGCGGTACTTC.

In this sample, this clonotype turned up a few times. The rearrangement joins TRBV7-6 to TRBJ1-6; D gene ambiguous. From germline, CDR1 is SGHVS and CDR2 FNYEAQ. CDR3 length: 11 amino acids. The V gene lost 2 bases and the J gene lost 10 bases, with 3 bases spanning the gap. The CDR3 loop reads CASSLISPLHF. The CDR3 region has the DNA TGTGCCAGCAGCTTAATCTCACCCCTCCACTTT.

This clonotype was found a few times. The junction and the germline gene differ at one end; a read error may be behind it. CDR3 protein: CAGSSRGDYTYEQYF. The CDR3 DNA is TGTGCCGGTAGTTCTCGGGGGGACTACACCTACGAGCAGTACTTC. The rearrangement joins TRBV19 to TRBJ2-7; TRBD2 aligns across 7 bases. Per the germline V gene, CDR1 is LNHDA and CDR2 is SQIVND (reference sequence). This CDR3 is 15 amino acids long.

The V call is TRBV4-1, the J call TRBJ1-1, with no clear D. The CDR3 totals 15 residues. The germline gives CDR1 MGHRA, CDR2 YSYEKL. V lost 0 bases to trimming and J lost 6 bases, with 14 bases between them. Written as DNA, the CDR3 is TGCGCCAGCAGCCAAGATTTGGCAGCGGGGTCTGAAGCTTTCTTT. It yields the protein CASSQDLAAGSEAFF.

In this sample, this clonotype turned up many times. The chain is built from TRBV7-2 and TRBJ2-5; 10 bases agree with TRBD1. Trimming removed 5 bases from V and 5 bases from J; junction bases left unmatched: 5. CDR3 length: 14 residues. Germline V CDR1 and CDR2: SGHTA, FQGNSA. In DNA, the CDR3 is TGTGCCAGCAGCCTCGACAGGGGGCACGAGACCCAGTACTTC. It encodes CASSLDRGHETQYF.

The V gene is TRBV20-1, the J gene TRBJ2-5; D assignment may be TRBD1 or TRBD2 (5 bases each). V was pared by 6 bases and J by 5 bases, with 16 bases between. Germline-derived CDR1 and CDR2 are DFQATT and SNEGSKA (reference sequence). This CDR3 region has 13 residues. The CDR3 protein is CSAWKRAGETQYF. Written as DNA, the CDR3 is TGCAGTGCCTGGAAGAGGGCAGGGGAGACCCAGTACTTC.

This clonotype was detected many times. Written as DNA, the CDR3 is TGTGCCAGCAGCCAAGATCTAGCGGGGCTTGCCTACGAGCAGTACTTC. It translates to CASSQDLAGLAYEQYF. The V and J genes are TRBV4-2 and TRBJ2-7, with 9 bases identical to TRBD2. CDR1 LGHNA and CDR2 YNFKEQ come from the germline V gene. The CDR3 is 16 amino acids. V lost 0 bases to trimming and J lost 2 bases; unmatched junction nucleotides: 5.

This chain uses TRBV15 with TRBJ2-1; no definite D call. The CDR3 runs 13 residues. Germline V CDR1 and CDR2: LNHNV, YYDKDF (reference sequence). V lost 3 bases and J lost 2, with 5 bases in between. This CDR3 is CATSSGPYNEQFF. The DNA of the CDR3 is TGTGCCACCAGCAGCGGACCCTACAATGAGCAGTTCTTC.

The table lists this clonotype with many counts. The V and J genes are TRBV29-1 and TRBJ2-3, with a weak D call TRBD2 (5 bases). With 7 bases removed from V and 4 bases from J, the gap between germline ends came to 21 bases. The CDR3 covers 15 residues. Per the germline V gene, CDR1 is SQVTM and CDR2 is ANQGSEA. Here the CDR3 reads CSALAGPSLADTQYF. DNA of the CDR3: TGCAGCGCCCTAGCCGGGCCCAGCCTCGCAGATACGCAGTATTTT.

The chain uses TRBV20-1 and TRBJ2-7, with 7 nucleotides matching TRBD2. The CDR3 runs to 12 residues. Germline V lookup: CDR1 DFQATT, CDR2 SNEGSKA (reference sequence). Written as DNA, the CDR3 is TGCAGCTTGGGAGGGATCGGCTACGAGCAGTACTTC. Its translation is CSLGGIGYEQYF.

This clonotype was counted many times. The rearrangement uses TRBV2 and TRBJ1-5; D may be TRBD1 (5 bases). CDR1 and CDR2 (germline): SNHLY, FYNNEI. V was trimmed by 7 bases and J by 0 bases, leaving 13 bases between them. This CDR3 comprises 15 residues. The CDR3 reads CASTERGYSNQPQHF. The CDR3 region has the DNA TGTGCCAGCACAGAAAGGGGATATAGCAATCAGCCCCAGCATTTT.

At least ten counts were recorded for this clonotype. The rearrangement uses TRBV4-1 and TRBJ1-2; possibly TRBD1 for D (5 bases). CDR1 is MGHRA and CDR2 is YSYEKL in the germline V gene. The V and J ends lost 1 base and 8 bases respectively, with 17 bases between them. This CDR3 contains 15 residues. In nucleotides, the CDR3 is TGCGCCAGCAGCCAAGTCGTCAGGGAGGCGCAAGGCTACACCTTC. Amino acid sequence: CASSQVVREAQGYTF.

This clonotype came up many times. This sequence joins TRBV9 and TRBJ1-2; possibly TRBD1 for D (5 bases). Trimming removed 0 bases from V and 6 bases from J, with 12 bases in between. CDR3 length equals 14 residues. Looked up from germline, CDR1 is SGDLS and CDR2 is YYNGEE. DNA for the CDR3: TGTGCCAGCAGCGTAGGGGCAGGGCAGGATGGCTACACCTTC. Amino acid sequence: CASSVGAGQDGYTF.

This clonotype appeared a single time. The chain combines TRBV29-1 with TRBJ2-7; D possibly matches TRBD1 or TRBD2 (6 bases each). From germline, CDR1 is SQVTM and CDR2 ANQGSEA. The CDR3 runs 11 residues. The CDR3 coding sequence is TGCAGTCCAAAGGGGGGTTACGAGCAGTACTTC. This sequence encodes CSPKGGYEQYF.

This clonotype was detected a few times. The gene calls are TRBV25-1 and TRBJ2-2; D remains ambiguous. V was clipped by 6 bases and J by 2 bases, with 13 bases between them. CDR3 size: 15 residues. Germline-derived CDR1 and CDR2 are MGHDK and SYGVNS. The CDR3 sequence is CASSLVPGNTGELFF. CDR3 nucleotides: TGTGCCAGCAGCTTGGTACCAGGTAACACCGGGGAGCTGTTTTTT.

This clonotype was seen a handful of times. J is TRBJ2-1 and V is TRBV7-9; TRBD2 agrees at 14 bases. With 5 bases clipped from V and 4 bases from J, the junction kept 7 bases outside the gene matches. The CDR3 is made up of 17 amino acids. Germline V CDR1 and CDR2: SEHNR, FQNEAQ (reference sequence). DNA for the CDR3: TGTGCCAGCAGCGAAGGAAGGACTAGCGGGGGGTACAATGAGCAGTTCTTC. Translation gives CASSEGRTSGGYNEQFF.